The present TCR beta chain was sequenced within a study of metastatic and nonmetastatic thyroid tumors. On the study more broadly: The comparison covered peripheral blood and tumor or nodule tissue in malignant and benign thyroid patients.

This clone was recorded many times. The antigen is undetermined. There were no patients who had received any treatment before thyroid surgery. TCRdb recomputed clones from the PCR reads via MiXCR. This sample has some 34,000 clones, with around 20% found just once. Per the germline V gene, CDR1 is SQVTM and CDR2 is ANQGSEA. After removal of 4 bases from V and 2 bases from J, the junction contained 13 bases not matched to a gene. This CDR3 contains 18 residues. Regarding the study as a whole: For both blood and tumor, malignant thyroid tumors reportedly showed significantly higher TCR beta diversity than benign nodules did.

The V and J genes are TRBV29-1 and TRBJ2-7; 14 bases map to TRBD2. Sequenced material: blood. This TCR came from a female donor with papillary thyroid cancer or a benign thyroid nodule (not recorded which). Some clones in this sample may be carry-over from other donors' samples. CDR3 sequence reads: CSVVPSGLAGGHPYEQYF. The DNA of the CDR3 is TGCAGCGTTGTACCTTCTGGACTAGCGGGAGGTCATCCCTACGAGCAGTACTTC.